This record looks at one T cell receptor beta chain sequence and its context. Its target is unknown. This sample also contains other DNA sequences that code for the same CDR3. Following RNA extraction, reverse transcription yielded cDNA that acted as the sequencing template. Method: immunoSEQ multiplex PCR; TCRdb's copy keeps in-frame clones and lacks some. The data hold nearly 200,000 clones, with roughly 64% observed a single time. This specimen comes from a study of CD8+ T cells in alopecia areata. Notes on the study in general: Lesional scalp, especially alopecia totalis/universalis, showed higher clonality than normal scalp.

Treatment denoted: oral pan-JAK inhibitor, 5-10 mg twice daily. The receptor comes from a human donor with alopecia areata. The sample in question was CD4+ T cells sorted from blood, obtained at week 24, from a patient treated with tofacitinib.

The CDR3 reads CSVGQSSGANVLTF. CDR3 sequence (DNA): TGCAGCGTTGGACAGAGCTCTGGGGCCAACGTCCTGACTTTC. V is TRBV29-1 and J is TRBJ2-6, with a tentative D call TRBD1 (5 bases). Germline V CDR1 and CDR2: SQVTM, ANQGSEA. V lost 4 bases, J lost 0 bases, and 7 bases lay in between. CDR3 length: 14 amino acids.